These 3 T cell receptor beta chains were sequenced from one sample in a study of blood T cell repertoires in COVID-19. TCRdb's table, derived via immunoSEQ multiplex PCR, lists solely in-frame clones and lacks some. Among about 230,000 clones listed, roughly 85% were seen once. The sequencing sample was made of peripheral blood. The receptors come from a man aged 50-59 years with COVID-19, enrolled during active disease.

In DNA, the CDR3 is TGTGCCAGCAGCTTATTAGGAATCGGGGGTGGTGAAAAACTGTTTTTT. Protein sequence: CASSLLGIGGGEKLFF. The genes are TRBV11-2 and TRBJ1-4; D is perhaps TRBD1 (5 bases). CDR1 is SGHAT and CDR2 is FQNNGV in the germline V gene. The V end lost 2 bases, the J end lost 7 bases, and 17 bases lay between the germline ends. The CDR3 runs 16 residues. Supplemented by reference TRBV11-2 and TRBJ1-4, the full variable domain reads EAGVAQSPRYKIIEKRQSVAFWCNPISGHATLYWYQQILGQGPKLLIQFQNNGVVDDSQLPKDRFSAERLKGVDSTLKIQPAKLEDSAVYLCASSLLGIGGGEKLFFGSGTQLSVL.

The CDR3 is CSVEQGSGGYTF. CDR3 coding DNA: TGCAGCGTTGAACAGGGCTCGGGTGGCTACACCTTC. V is TRBV29-1 and J is TRBJ1-2, with a weak D call TRBD1 (5 bases). This CDR3 comprises 12 residues. Germline assignment: CDR1 SQVTM and CDR2 ANQGSEA. V dropped 2 bases and J dropped 7 bases, with 11 bases sitting between them.

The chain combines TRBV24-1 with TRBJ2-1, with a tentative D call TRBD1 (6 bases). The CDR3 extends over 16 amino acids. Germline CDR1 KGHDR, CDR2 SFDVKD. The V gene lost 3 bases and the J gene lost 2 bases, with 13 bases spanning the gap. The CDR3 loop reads CATSDMGAGPYNEQFF. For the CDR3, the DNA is TGTGCCACCAGTGATATGGGGGCAGGGCCCTACAATGAGCAGTTCTTC.